A selection of T cell receptor beta chains follows, all from one sample in a study of metastatic and nonmetastatic thyroid tumors. TCRdb re-clonotyped the PCR reads through MiXCR. The sample gives around 17,000 clones, around 13% of which show up once; 15% is in the top ten. The sequencing input was tumor tissue. All receptors come from a female donor with papillary thyroid cancer or a benign thyroid nodule (not recorded which). Some clones in this sample may be carry-over from other donors' samples. The CDR3 runs from the conserved cysteine through the conserved F or W. A D gene is named only where the DNA matches it firmly. Where a row states a size, it is once, few, many or the class of an expanded clone; other rows omit it.

TRBJ2-7	16	TRBV6-5	NA	TRBD2	CASISPPLAGGYEQYF	TGTGCCAGCATTTCACCCCCACTAGCGGGTGGATACGAGCAGTACTTC
TRBJ2-3	14	TRBV7-3	NA	NA	CASSPPWLTDTQYF	TGTGCCAGCAGCCCCCCCTGGCTCACAGATACGCAGTATTTT
TRBJ2-5	15	TRBV18	many	TRBD2	CASSPLGLVQETQYF	TGTGCCAGCTCACCCCTAGGACTAGTACAGGAGACCCAGTACTTC
TRBJ2-7	13	TRBV11-1	few	NA	CASRLLLQGPQYF	TGTGCCAGCAGGCTTTTGTTACAGGGACCGCAGTACTTC
TRBJ1-6	14	TRBV19	many	TRBD1	CASSPGQKNSPLHF	TGTGCCAGTAGTCCGGGACAGAAAAATTCACCCCTCCACTTT
TRBJ2-7	15	TRBV6-5	many	NA	CASSSGPPPLYEQYF	TGTGCCAGCAGTTCCGGACCCCCGCCCCTCTACGAGCAGTACTTC
TRBJ2-5	14	TRBV10-3	many	NA	CAISESGLQETQYF	TGTGCCATCAGTGAGTCCGGACTCCAAGAGACCCAGTACTTC
TRBJ2-2	15	TRBV28	few	TRBD1	CASSFGTENTGELFF	TGTGCCAGCAGTTTTGGGACAGAAAACACCGGGGAGCTGTTTTTT
TRBJ2-7	14	TRBV3-1	many	NA	CASSQPGSSYEQYF	TGTGCCAGCAGCCAGCCCGGGAGCAGCTACGAGCAGTACTTC
TRBJ1-1	13	TRBV10-3	large	NA	CAISESLNTEAFF	TGTGCCATCAGTGAGTCTTTGAACACTGAAGCTTTCTTT